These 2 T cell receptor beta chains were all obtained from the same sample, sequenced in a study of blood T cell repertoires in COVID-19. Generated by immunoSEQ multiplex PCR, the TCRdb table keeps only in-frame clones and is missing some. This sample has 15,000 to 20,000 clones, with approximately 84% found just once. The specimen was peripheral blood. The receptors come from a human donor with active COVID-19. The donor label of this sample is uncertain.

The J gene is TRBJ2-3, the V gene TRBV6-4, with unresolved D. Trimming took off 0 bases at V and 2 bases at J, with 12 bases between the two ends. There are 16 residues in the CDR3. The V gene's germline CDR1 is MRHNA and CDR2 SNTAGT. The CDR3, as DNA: TGTGCCAGCAGTGACTCCTCTAACGGTAACACAGATACGCAGTATTTT. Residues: CASSDSSNGNTDTQYF.

CDR3 DNA: TGTGCCAGTAGGATTGGGACTAGCGGTTACACAGATACGCAGTATTTT. This gives the protein CASRIGTSGYTDTQYF. The chain employs TRBV19 and TRBJ2-3; 11 bases agree with TRBD2. The CDR3 runs 16 residues. Germline V gene data show CDR1 as LNHDA and CDR2 as SQIVND (reference sequence). V gave up 6 bases and J gave up 2 bases; unmatched junction bases: 7.